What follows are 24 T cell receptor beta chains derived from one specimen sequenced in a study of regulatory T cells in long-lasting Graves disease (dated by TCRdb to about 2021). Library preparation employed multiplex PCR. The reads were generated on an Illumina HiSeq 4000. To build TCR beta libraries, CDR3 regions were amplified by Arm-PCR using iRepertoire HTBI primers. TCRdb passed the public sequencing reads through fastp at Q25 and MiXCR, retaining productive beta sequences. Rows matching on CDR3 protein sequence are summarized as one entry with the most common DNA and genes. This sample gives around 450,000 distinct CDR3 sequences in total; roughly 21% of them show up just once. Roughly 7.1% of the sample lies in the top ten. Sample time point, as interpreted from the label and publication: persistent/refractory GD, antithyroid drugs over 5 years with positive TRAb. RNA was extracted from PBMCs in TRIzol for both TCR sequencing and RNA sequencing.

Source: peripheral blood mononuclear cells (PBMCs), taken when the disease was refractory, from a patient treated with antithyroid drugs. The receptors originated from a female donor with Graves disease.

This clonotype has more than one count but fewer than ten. The CDR3 loop reads CSAPKGDRGPASTNEKLFF. The CDR3 DNA follows: TGCAGTGCTCCAAAAGGGGACAGGGGCCCCGCATCAACTAATGAAAAACTGTTTTTT. The gene calls are TRBV20-1 and TRBJ1-4, with 10 bases that match TRBD1. From germline, CDR1 is DFQATT and CDR2 SNEGSKA (reference sequence). V gave up 5 bases and J gave up 0 bases; unmatched junction bases: 15. This CDR3 spans 19 amino acids.

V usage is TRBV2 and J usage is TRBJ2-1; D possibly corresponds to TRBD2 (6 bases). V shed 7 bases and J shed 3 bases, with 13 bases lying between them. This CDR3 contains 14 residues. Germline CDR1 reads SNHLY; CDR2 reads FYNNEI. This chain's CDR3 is CASTEGRDYNEQFF. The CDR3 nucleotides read TGTGCCAGCACCGAGGGGCGGGACTACAATGAGCAGTTCTTC.

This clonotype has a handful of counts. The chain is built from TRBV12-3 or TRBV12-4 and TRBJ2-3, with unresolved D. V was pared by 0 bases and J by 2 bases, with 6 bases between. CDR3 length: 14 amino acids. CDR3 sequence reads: CASSLARTTDTQYF. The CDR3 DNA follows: TGTGCCAGCAGTTTAGCGCGGACCACAGATACGCAGTATTTT.

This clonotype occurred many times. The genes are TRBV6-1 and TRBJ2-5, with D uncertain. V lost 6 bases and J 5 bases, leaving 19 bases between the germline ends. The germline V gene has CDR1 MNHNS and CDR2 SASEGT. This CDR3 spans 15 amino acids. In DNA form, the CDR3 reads TGTGCCAGCAGGGAGCTCCATACTCTCTCGGAGACCCAGTACTTC. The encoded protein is CASRELHTLSETQYF.

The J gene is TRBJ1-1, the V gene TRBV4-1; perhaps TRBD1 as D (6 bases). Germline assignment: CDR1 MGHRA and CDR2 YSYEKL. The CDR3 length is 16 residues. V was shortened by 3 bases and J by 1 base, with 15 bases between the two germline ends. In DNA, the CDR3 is TGCGCCAGCAGCCACCCTACTCTAGGGGGGAACACTGAAGCTTTCTTT. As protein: CASSHPTLGGNTEAFF.

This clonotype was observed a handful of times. CDR3 DNA sequence: TGTGCCAGCAGCTTCCGACAGGAGGGGACCCAGTACTTC. Its protein product is CASSFRQEGTQYF. The V call is TRBV7-9, the J call TRBJ2-5; D may be TRBD1 or TRBD2 (6 bases each). The V gene lost 3 bases and the J gene lost 7 bases, with 12 bases spanning the gap. The CDR3 has 13 amino acids. In germline, CDR1 is SEHNR, CDR2 FQNEAQ (reference sequence).

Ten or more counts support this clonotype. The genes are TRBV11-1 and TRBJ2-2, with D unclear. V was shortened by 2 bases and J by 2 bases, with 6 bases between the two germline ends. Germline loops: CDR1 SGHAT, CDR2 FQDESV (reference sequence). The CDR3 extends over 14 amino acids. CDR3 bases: TGTGCCAGCAGCTTACCGCCAAACACCGGGGAGCTGTTTTTT. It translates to CASSLPPNTGELFF.

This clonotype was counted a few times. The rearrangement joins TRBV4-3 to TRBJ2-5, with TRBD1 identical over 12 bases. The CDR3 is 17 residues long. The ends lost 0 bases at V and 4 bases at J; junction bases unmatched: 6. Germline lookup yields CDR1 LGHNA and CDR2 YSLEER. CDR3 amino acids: CASSQDPGQGAGETQYF. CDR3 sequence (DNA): TGCGCCAGCAGCCAAGATCCGGGACAGGGGGCAGGAGAGACCCAGTACTTC.

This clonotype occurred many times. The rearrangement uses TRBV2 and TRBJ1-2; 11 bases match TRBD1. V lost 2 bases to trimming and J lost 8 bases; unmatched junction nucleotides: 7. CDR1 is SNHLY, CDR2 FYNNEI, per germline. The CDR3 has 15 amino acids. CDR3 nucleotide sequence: TGTGCCAGCAGTGAATATGGACAGGGGGCGCGGGGCTACACCTTC. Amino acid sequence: CASSEYGQGARGYTF.

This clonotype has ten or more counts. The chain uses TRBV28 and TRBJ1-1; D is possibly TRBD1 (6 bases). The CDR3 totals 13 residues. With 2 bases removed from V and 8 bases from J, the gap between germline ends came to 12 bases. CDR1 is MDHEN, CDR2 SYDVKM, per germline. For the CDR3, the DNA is TGTGCCAGCAGTTTACCACAGGGTCTCGAAGCTTTCTTT. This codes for CASSLPQGLEAFF.

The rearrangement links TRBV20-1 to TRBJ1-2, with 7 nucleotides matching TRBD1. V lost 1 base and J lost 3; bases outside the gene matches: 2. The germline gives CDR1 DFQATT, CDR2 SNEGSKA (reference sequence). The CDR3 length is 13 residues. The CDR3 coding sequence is TGCAGTGCTAGAGGGACAGGTCACTATGGCTACACCTTC. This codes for CSARGTGHYGYTF.

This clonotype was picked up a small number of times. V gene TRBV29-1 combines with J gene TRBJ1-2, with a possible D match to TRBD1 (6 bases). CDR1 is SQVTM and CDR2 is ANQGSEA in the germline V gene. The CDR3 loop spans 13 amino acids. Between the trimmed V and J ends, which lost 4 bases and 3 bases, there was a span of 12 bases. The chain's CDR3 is CSVAGGIYYGYTF. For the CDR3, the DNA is TGCAGCGTTGCTGGGGGCATTTACTATGGCTACACCTTC.

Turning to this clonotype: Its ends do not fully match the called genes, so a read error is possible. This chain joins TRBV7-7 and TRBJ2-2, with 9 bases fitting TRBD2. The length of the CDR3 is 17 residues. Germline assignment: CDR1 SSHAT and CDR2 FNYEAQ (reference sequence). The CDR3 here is CASSLVVSSGIAGELFF. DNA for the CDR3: TGTGCTAGCAGCTTAGTTGTCTCTAGCGGGATCGCCGGGGAGCTGTTTTTT.

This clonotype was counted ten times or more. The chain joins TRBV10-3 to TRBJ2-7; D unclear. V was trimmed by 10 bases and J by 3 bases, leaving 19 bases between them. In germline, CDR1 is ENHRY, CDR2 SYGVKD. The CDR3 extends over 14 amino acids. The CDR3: CATKTLPDGYEQYF. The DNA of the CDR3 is TGTGCCACCAAAACCTTACCCGACGGCTACGAGCAGTACTTC.

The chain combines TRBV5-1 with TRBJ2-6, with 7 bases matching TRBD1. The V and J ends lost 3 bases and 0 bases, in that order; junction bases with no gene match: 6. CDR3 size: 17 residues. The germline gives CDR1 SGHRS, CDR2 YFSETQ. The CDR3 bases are TGCGCCAGCAGCTGGGGACGGGACAGCTCTGGGGCCAACGTCCTGACTTTC. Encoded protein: CASSWGRDSSGANVLTF.

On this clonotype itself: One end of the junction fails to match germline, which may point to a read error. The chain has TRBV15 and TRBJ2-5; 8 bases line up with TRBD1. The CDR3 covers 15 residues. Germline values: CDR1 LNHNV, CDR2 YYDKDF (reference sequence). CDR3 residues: CATCRVRGQTETQYF. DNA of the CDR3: TGTGCCACCTGCAGAGTCAGGGGGCAGACGGAGACCCAGTACTTC. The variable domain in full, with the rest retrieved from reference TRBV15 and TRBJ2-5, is DAMVIQNPRYQVTQFGKPVTLSCSQTLNHNVMYWYQQKSSQAPKLLFHYYDKDFNNEADTPDNFQSRRPNTSFCFLDIRSPGLGDTAMYLCATCRVRGQTETQYFGPGTRLLVL.

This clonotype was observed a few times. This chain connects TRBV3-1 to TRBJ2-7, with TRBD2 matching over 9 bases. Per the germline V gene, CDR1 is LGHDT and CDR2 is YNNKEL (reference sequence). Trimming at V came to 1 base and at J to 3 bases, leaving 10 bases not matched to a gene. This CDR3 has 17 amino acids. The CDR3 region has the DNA TGTGCCAGCAGCCAAGTTGGGGGGACTAGCAGAAACTACGAGCAGTACTTC. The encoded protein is CASSQVGGTSRNYEQYF.

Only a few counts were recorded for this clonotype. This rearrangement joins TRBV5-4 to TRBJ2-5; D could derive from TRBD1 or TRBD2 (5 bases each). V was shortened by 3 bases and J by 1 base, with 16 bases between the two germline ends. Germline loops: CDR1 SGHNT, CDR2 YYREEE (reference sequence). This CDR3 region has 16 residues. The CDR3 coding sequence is TGTGCCAGCAGCTCGCCCGCCAGGGAGCTCCAAGAGACCCAGTACTTC. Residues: CASSSPARELQETQYF.

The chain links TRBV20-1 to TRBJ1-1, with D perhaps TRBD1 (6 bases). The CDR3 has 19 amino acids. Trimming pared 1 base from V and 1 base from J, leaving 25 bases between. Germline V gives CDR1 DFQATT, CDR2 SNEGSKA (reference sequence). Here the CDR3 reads CSARVPVQVQGRENTEAFF. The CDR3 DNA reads TGCAGTGCTAGAGTCCCCGTCCAGGTACAGGGACGGGAGAACACTGAAGCTTTCTTT.

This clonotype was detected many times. As DNA, the CDR3 is TGTGCCAGCAGTTCAAGCAGGTCCCGAGAGCCCCAGCATTTT. Protein sequence: CASSSSRSREPQHF. This chain links TRBV6-2 or TRBV6-3 with TRBJ1-5; D is uncertain. The CDR3 covers 14 residues. Germline CDR1 reads MNHEY; CDR2 reads SVGEGT. V was pared by 4 bases and J by 8 bases, with 15 bases between.

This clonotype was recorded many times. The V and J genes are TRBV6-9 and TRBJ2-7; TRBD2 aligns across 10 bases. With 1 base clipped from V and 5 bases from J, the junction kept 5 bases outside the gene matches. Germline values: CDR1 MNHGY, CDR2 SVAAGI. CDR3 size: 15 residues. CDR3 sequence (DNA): TGTGCCAGCAGTTATTGGGCTAGCGGGAGTCACGAGCAGTACTTC. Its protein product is CASSYWASGSHEQYF.

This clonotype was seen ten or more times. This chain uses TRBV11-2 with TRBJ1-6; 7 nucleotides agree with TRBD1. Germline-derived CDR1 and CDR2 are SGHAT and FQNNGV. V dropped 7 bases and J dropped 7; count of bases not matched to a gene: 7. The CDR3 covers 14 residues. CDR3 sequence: CASNRQGGNSPLHF. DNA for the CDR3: TGTGCCAGCAACCGACAGGGAGGGAATTCACCCCTCCACTTT.

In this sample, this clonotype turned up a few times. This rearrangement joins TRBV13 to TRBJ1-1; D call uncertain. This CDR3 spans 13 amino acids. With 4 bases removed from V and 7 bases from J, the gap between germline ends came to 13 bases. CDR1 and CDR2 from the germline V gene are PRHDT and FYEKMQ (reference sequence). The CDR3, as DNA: TGTGCCAGCAGCTCCCCAGACTCCCTTGAAGCTTTCTTT. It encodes CASSSPDSLEAFF.

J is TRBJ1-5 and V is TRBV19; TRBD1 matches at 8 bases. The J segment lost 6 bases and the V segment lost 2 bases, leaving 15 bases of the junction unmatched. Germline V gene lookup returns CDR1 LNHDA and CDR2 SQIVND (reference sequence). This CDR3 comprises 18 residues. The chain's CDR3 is CASSISGQGAFAGQPQHF. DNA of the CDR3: TGTGCCAGTAGTATATCGGGTCAGGGGGCCTTCGCGGGTCAGCCCCAGCATTTT.